This T cell receptor (beta chain) was retrieved from a study of T cell repertoires in cytomegalovirus infection. TCRdb re-called the reads through MiXCR, storing one row per CDR3 protein. Of some 600,000 distinct CDR3 sequences in the sample, more than 20% are singletons; the top ten hold under 8.5%. Comment on this clonotype: Its antigen is unknown.

Overall study findings and caveats: Dominating the ex vivo response were TCR beta clonotypes that were CMV-specific and HLA-C-restricted. Carriers of CMV and the relevant HLA type were discriminated by public TCR beta frequency.

The source material was CD8+ T cells from PBMCs. The sequence came from a human donor in good health (CMV status not recorded). Some clones in this sample may be carry-over from other donors' samples.

This chain's CDR3 is CASSFGQGPTEAFF. For the CDR3, the DNA is TGTGCCAGCAGTTTCGGACAGGGCCCCACTGAAGCTTTCTTT. The chain uses TRBV6-5 and TRBJ1-1; 8 bases map to TRBD1. The CDR3 runs 14 residues. V shed 4 bases, J shed 4 bases, and the junction held 5 bases outside the gene matches. Germline V gene lookup returns CDR1 MNHEY and CDR2 SVGAGI.